This entry lists 23 T cell receptor beta chains sequenced from one sample in a study of blood T cell repertoires in COVID-19. Produced via immunoSEQ multiplex PCR; TCRdb's table is partial and in-frame only. Of approximately 96,000 clones listed, over 90% are singletons. The sample comprised peripheral blood. Every receptor here comes from a man aged 55 to 70 with acute or convalescent COVID-19.

The chain carries TRBV7-9 and TRBJ2-1, with 9 nucleotides matching TRBD2. Per the germline V gene, CDR1 is SEHNR and CDR2 is FQNEAQ (reference sequence). V was pared by 4 bases and J by 15 bases, with 16 bases of the junction left unmatched. The CDR3 is 15 residues long. The CDR3 DNA sequence: TGTGCCAGCAGCTCCCCTGCGCGCGGGAGGGCCGGGTCGTTCTTC. It is translated as CASSSPARGRAGSFF.

The genes are TRBV19 and TRBJ2-2, with 9 bases fitting TRBD1. Germline lookup yields CDR1 LNHDA and CDR2 SQIVND (reference sequence). Trimming removed 7 bases from V and 7 bases from J; junction bases left unmatched: 7. CDR3 length: 14 amino acids. CDR3 nucleotide sequence: TGTGCCAGTACCCGGACAGGGGTTAACGGGGAGCTGTTTTTT. This encodes CASTRTGVNGELFF.

The chain recombines TRBV29-1 with TRBJ2-1, with 7 bases matching TRBD2. Unmatched junction bases numbered 11, after V lost 6 bases and J lost 0 bases. The CDR3 is made up of 16 amino acids. In germline, CDR1 is SQVTM, CDR2 ANQGSEA. The CDR3 region has the DNA TGCAGCGTGGACGGCCGCGGGAGAAGCTCCTACAATGAGCAGTTCTTC. As protein: CSVDGRGRSSYNEQFF.

The rearrangement joins TRBV11-1 to TRBJ1-4; D is undetermined. Looked up from germline, CDR1 is SGHAT and CDR2 is FQDESV (reference sequence). This CDR3 is 13 amino acids long. Deletions cut 1 base from V and 8 bases from J, with 8 bases between. In DNA, the CDR3 is TGTGCCAGCAGCTTAGATTCGGAGGAAAAACTGTTTTTT. Protein sequence: CASSLDSEEKLFF.

J is TRBJ2-6 and V is TRBV3-1 (or the pseudogene TRBV3-2); 9 bases align to TRBD2. The junction had 6 bases not matched to a gene; V was cut back by 4 bases and J by 2 bases. Germline CDR1 is LGHDT and CDR2 is YNNKEL (reference sequence). This CDR3 comprises 17 residues. The DNA for the CDR3 is TGTGCCAGCAGCCCGCGGGGGGGCTCTACTGGGGCCAACGTCCTGACTTTC. It encodes CASSPRGGSTGANVLTF.

CDR3 bases: TGTGCCAGCAAAGGGACACCGAACACCGGGGAGCTGTTTTTT. Amino acid sequence: CASKGTPNTGELFF. The chain employs TRBV2 and TRBJ2-2, with D possibly being TRBD1 (6 bases). Per germline, CDR1 SNHLY and CDR2 FYNNEI. The ends were cut back, 7 bases at V and 0 bases at J, with 9 bases in the middle. The CDR3 length is 14 residues.

This chain uses TRBV18 with TRBJ1-1; 9 bases are a match to TRBD1. The germline CDR1 and CDR2 sequences are KGHSH and LQKENI. There are 13 residues in the CDR3. Trimming removed 3 bases from V and 7 bases from J; junction bases left unmatched: 3. Here the CDR3 DNA reads TGTGCCAGCTCACCGGAGGACAGGGGTGAAGCTTTCTTT. It translates to CASSPEDRGEAFF.

The genes are TRBV28 and TRBJ2-1, with D tentatively TRBD2 (5 bases). Per the germline V gene, CDR1 is MDHEN and CDR2 is SYDVKM. The ends were cut back, 5 bases at V and 6 bases at J, with 20 bases in the middle. The CDR3 totals 16 residues. The CDR3 coding sequence is TGTGCCAGCAGTCCATCAGCGGTCTTAGGGAGCAATGAGCAGTTCTTC. It translates to CASSPSAVLGSNEQFF.

This rearrangement joins TRBV19 to TRBJ2-7; 9 positions match TRBD2. Losses at the gene ends were 3 bases for V and 6 bases for J; bases not matched to a gene: 6. Germline assignment: CDR1 LNHDA and CDR2 SQIVND (reference sequence). The CDR3 totals 14 residues. CDR3 protein: CASSIFSGSPEQYF. The CDR3 DNA reads as TGTGCCAGTAGTATCTTTAGCGGGAGCCCCGAGCAGTACTTC.

This clone was observed a few times. CDR3 loop: CASGSGEETQYF. CDR3 nucleotides: TGTGCCAGCGGGTCCGGGGAGGAGACCCAGTACTTC. The chain is built from TRBV28 and TRBJ2-5; maybe TRBD2 (5 bases). CDR1 and CDR2 from the germline V gene are MDHEN and SYDVKM. The V and J ends lost 8 bases and 5 bases respectively, with 12 bases between them. The CDR3 contains 12 residues. The full variable domain, in which reference TRBV28 and TRBJ2-5 provide the parts outside the CDR3, is DVKVTQSSRYLVKRTGEKVFLECVQDMDHENMFWYRQDPGLGLRLIYFSYDVKMKEKGDIPEGYSVSREKKERFSLILESASTNQTSMYLCASGSGEETQYFGPGTRLLVL.

The rearrangement uses TRBV5-1 and TRBJ2-7; 13 bases are a match to TRBD2. Germline V gene sequence: CDR1 SGHRS, CDR2 YFSETQ. V was pared by 0 bases and J by 6 bases, with 3 bases of the junction left unmatched. This CDR3 is 15 amino acids long. CDR3 sequence: CASSLAGLAGVEQYF. CDR3 nucleotide sequence: TGCGCCAGCAGCTTGGCCGGACTAGCGGGAGTCGAGCAGTACTTC.

V is TRBV4-2 and J is TRBJ2-7; possibly TRBD2 for D (6 bases). CDR1 is LGHNA and CDR2 is YNFKEQ in the germline V gene. The CDR3 is 13 residues long. The ends were cut back, 2 bases at V and 7 bases at J, with 12 bases in the middle. The CDR3 loop reads CASSQRLAKEQYF. In DNA, the CDR3 is TGTGCCAGCAGCCAACGGCTAGCGAAAGAGCAGTACTTC.

This chain uses TRBV6-6 with TRBJ2-3, with 9 bases aligning to TRBD2. Germline assignment: CDR1 MNHNY and CDR2 SVGAGI (reference sequence). V dropped 7 bases and J dropped 2; count of bases not matched to a gene: 7. CDR3 length: 15 residues. CDR3 coding DNA: TGTGCCAGCACCCTCCTAGCGGGACTCACAGATACGCAGTATTTT. It yields the protein CASTLLAGLTDTQYF.

The chain is built from TRBV29-1 and TRBJ2-3, with D possibly being TRBD1 (5 bases). There are 13 residues in the CDR3. The germline CDR1 and CDR2 sequences are SQVTM and ANQGSEA. Trimming left V 0 bases short and J 5 bases short, with 9 bases between. CDR3 protein: CSVEETDGDTQYF. The DNA for the CDR3 is TGCAGCGTTGAAGAGACAGACGGAGATACGCAGTATTTT.

The chain is built from TRBV28 and TRBJ1-1, with 10 bases matching TRBD1. This CDR3 has 15 amino acids. V gave up 5 bases and J gave up 2 bases; unmatched junction bases: 5. Germline CDR1 and CDR2: MDHEN and SYDVKM. The CDR3 loop reads CASSPRDRGNTEAFF. The DNA for the CDR3 is TGTGCCAGCAGTCCTCGGGACAGGGGAAACACTGAAGCTTTCTTT.

This chain connects TRBV29-1 to TRBJ1-1; tentative D call: TRBD1 (6 bases). Germline V CDR1 and CDR2: SQVTM, ANQGSEA. This CDR3 is 13 amino acids long. Trimming stripped 7 bases from V and 5 bases from J, with 17 bases between. DNA of the CDR3: TGCAGCGCCGAACAGGGATATGGTACTGAAGCTTTCTTT. Protein sequence: CSAEQGYGTEAFF.

The CDR3: CASREPAGGNNQPQHF. The CDR3 DNA follows: TGTGCCAGCAGGGAACCCGCAGGGGGCAACAATCAGCCCCAGCATTTT. This chain links TRBV28 with TRBJ1-5, with TRBD1 matching over 8 bases. Germline-derived CDR1 and CDR2 are MDHEN and SYDVKM. V shed 6 bases and J 3 bases; nucleotides not matched to a gene: 10. The CDR3 extends over 16 amino acids.

This sequence joins TRBV30 and TRBJ1-1; D perhaps matches TRBD1 (5 bases). This CDR3 has 14 amino acids. Per germline, CDR1 GTSNPN and CDR2 SVGIG (reference sequence). Trimming removed 2 bases at V and 1 base at J, with 11 bases between. The CDR3 DNA sequence: TGTGCCTGGAGTCCCCGGGACTCGAACACTGAAGCTTTCTTT. Protein: CAWSPRDSNTEAFF.

This clone was counted a single time. V and J are TRBV6-1 and TRBJ2-7, with a tentative D call TRBD1 (6 bases). The length of the CDR3 is 13 residues. Germline V CDR1 and CDR2: MNHNS, SASEGT. Deletions cut 2 bases from V and 1 base from J, with 6 bases between. The CDR3 DNA reads TGTGCCAGCAGTGAACAGGGGTCCTACGAGCAGTACTTC. This translates into CASSEQGSYEQYF.

The rearrangement links TRBV28 to TRBJ1-2, with 8 positions matching TRBD1. The CDR3 is 14 residues long. The junction had 5 bases not matched to a gene; V was cut back by 4 bases and J by 4 bases. Germline V gene sequence: CDR1 MDHEN, CDR2 SYDVKM. CDR3 region: CASSSAGTGYGYTF. DNA for the CDR3: TGTGCCAGCAGTTCAGCTGGGACAGGCTATGGCTACACCTTC.

The chain joins TRBV10-1 to TRBJ1-5; 9 nucleotides match TRBD1. Germline values: CDR1 WNHNN, CDR2 SYGVQD (reference sequence). V shed 2 bases and J 4 bases; nucleotides not matched to a gene: 3. The CDR3 has 15 amino acids. The CDR3 nucleotides read TGCGCCAGCAGTGAGGACGGGACAGGGAATCAGCCCCAGCATTTT. Translating it yields CASSEDGTGNQPQHF.

This clone occurred once. The J gene is TRBJ1-1, the V gene TRBV10-1; TRBD1 agrees at 8 bases. CDR3 length equals 14 residues. With V trimmed by 3 bases and J by 4 bases, 4 bases remained unmatched. Germline V gene sequence: CDR1 WNHNN, CDR2 SYGVQD (reference sequence). CDR3 in amino acids: CASSDVRGRTEAFF. In DNA form, the CDR3 reads TGCGCCAGCAGTGATGTCAGGGGGCGCACTGAAGCTTTCTTT.

The chain couples TRBV5-5 to TRBJ2-1, with TRBD2 matching 8 bases. Looked up from germline, CDR1 is SGHKS and CDR2 is YYEKEE (reference sequence). With 4 bases clipped from V and 0 bases from J, the junction kept 3 bases outside the gene matches. CDR3 length equals 15 residues. In nucleotides, the CDR3 is TGTGCCAGCAGCCCAAGCGGGAGCTCCTACAATGAGCAGTTCTTC. Translating gives CASSPSGSSYNEQFF. The full variable domain, completed using reference TRBV5-5 and TRBJ2-1, is DAGVTQSPTHLIKTRGQQVTLRCSPISGHKSVSWYQQVLGQGPQFIFQYYEKEERGRGNFPDRFSARQFPNYSSELNVNALLLGDSALYLCASSPSGSSYNEQFFGPGTRLTVL.